This T cell receptor (beta chain) is drawn from a study of identical twins. As to this clonotype: Its antigen is still unknown.

The study's findings and limits: Cord blood beta clonotypes that were abundant carried fewer insertions, and memory repertoires showed no such trend. Conclusions came from cross-sectional statistical analysis, not from following the same donors.

cDNA molecules carried unique molecular identifiers, and template switching added a universal primer site. TCRdb reprocessed the 5' RACE reads with MiXCR, giving one entry per CDR3 protein. This sample has 1.5 million or so distinct CDR3 sequences, with under 35% found just once. CDR3 length: 16 residues. Germline values: CDR1 SEHNR, CDR2 FQNEAQ (reference sequence). Trimming stripped 1 base from V and 1 base from J, with 14 bases between. The chain employs TRBV7-9 and TRBJ2-7; maybe TRBD2 (5 bases). What was sequenced was cord blood. This sequence was found in a newborn girl in good health. This CDR3 reads CASSLERVRESYEQYF. In DNA form, the CDR3 reads TGTGCCAGCAGCTTAGAGAGGGTGAGAGAGTCCTACGAGCAGTACTTC.